A selection of T cell receptor beta chains follows, all from one sample in a study of graft-versus-host responses after intestinal transplantation. The protocol was immunoSEQ multiplex PCR, while the TCRdb copy is restricted to in-frame clones and leaves out a portion. The sample records around 12,000 clones, approximately 94% being singletons. The sequenced sample was PBMCs, obtained roughly 1,100 days after intestinal transplantation. Receptor source: a human patient who received an intestinal transplant, so some T cells may come from the graft donor. Both conserved end residues are trimmed from each CDR3. Expanded clones are given a class, and other clones once, few, many or no size at all.

j_call clone_size v_call cdr3_aa
TRBJ1-4 NA TRBV6-1 ASRAPGLREKLF
TRBJ1-6 NA TRBV5-5 ASSLGEAYSVPDSPLH
TRBJ2-7 NA TRBV7-9 ASKGYEQY
TRBJ1-2 NA TRBV6-5 ASSNEYDGYT
TRBJ2-5 NA TRBV10-3 AISEGGWETQY
TRBJ2-1 NA TRBV27 ASSLPDRDFVQF
TRBJ2-7 few TRBV6-6 ASSYSSGLPEQY
TRBJ1-6 NA TRBV5-1 ASSFRGASSPLH
TRBJ1-1 NA TRBV10-3 AISESRWTEAF
TRBJ2-1 NA TRBV5-6 ASSLGRTNEQF
TRBJ1-1 NA TRBV6-5 ASSCSTGTNTEAF
TRBJ1-6 NA TRBV19 ASREQAASPLH
TRBJ2-7 NA TRBV6-5 ASSSLSDSAYEQY
TRBJ2-3 NA TRBV11-1 ASSPHMDTQY
TRBJ2-3 NA TRBV23-1 ASSRGLAGQWGDTQY
TRBJ2-5 NA TRBV6-4 ASSDAEVAGGWAQY
TRBJ1-5 NA TRBV19 ASSIEVSLPGNQPQH
TRBJ1-4 NA TRBV6-1 ASSELGTDEKLF